These 10 T cell receptor beta chains were all obtained from the same sample, sequenced in a study of T cells in localized non-small cell lung cancer. Repertoires were generated with immunoSEQ multiplex PCR, while TCRdb's copy carries only in-frame clones and drops some. The table includes 20,000 to 25,000 clones, approximately 88% detected once. The input for sequencing was peripheral blood, taken before any cancer treatment. The source of these receptors is an older male donor with stage I lung adenocarcinoma.

The V call is TRBV6-1, the J call TRBJ2-2; D is tentatively TRBD1 or TRBD2 (6 bases each). CDR1 and CDR2 (germline): MNHNS, SASEGT. The CDR3 consists of 17 residues. The ends were cut back, 2 bases at V and 5 bases at J, with 18 bases in the middle. The CDR3 nucleotides read TGTGCCAGCAGTGAATTAGATCGGGGGCTGAGGACCGGGGAGCTGTTTTTT. It translates to CASSELDRGLRTGELFF.

The chain's CDR3 is CASSLDAGRSNEKLFF. The CDR3 bases are TGTGCCAGCAGCTTGGATGCAGGACGGAGTAATGAAAAACTGTTTTTT. The chain has TRBV5-5 and TRBJ1-4; D remains unclear. The germline CDR1 and CDR2 sequences are SGHKS and YYEKEE (reference sequence). CDR3 size: 16 residues. V was clipped by 0 bases and J by 4 bases, with 13 bases between them.

The J gene is TRBJ2-7, the V gene TRBV27; the D gene is possibly TRBD1 (6 bases). V was clipped by 5 bases and J by 6 bases, with 14 bases between them. The length of the CDR3 is 13 residues. Germline V gene data show CDR1 as MNHEY and CDR2 as SMNVEV (reference sequence). Here the CDR3 DNA reads TGTGCCAGCAGTCGTACAGGGTTTCGCGAGCAGTACTTC. It specifies CASSRTGFREQYF.

The chain carries TRBV11-2 and TRBJ2-6; possibly TRBD1 for D (5 bases). Trimming took off 5 bases at V and 0 bases at J, with 8 bases between the two ends. The CDR3 extends over 15 amino acids. Germline V CDR1 and CDR2: SGHAT, FQNNGV. The CDR3, as DNA: TGTGCCAGCAGCGGGGCAGGCTCTGGGGCCAACGTCCTGACTTTC. It specifies CASSGAGSGANVLTF.

The V and J genes are TRBV7-8 and TRBJ2-7; 12 bases are shared with TRBD2. Germline V gene sequence: CDR1 SGHVS, CDR2 FQNEAQ. The CDR3 sequence is 18 residues long. Losses at the gene ends were 2 bases for V and 0 bases for J; bases not matched to a gene: 8. Here the CDR3 reads CASSLSTGTSGPSYEQYF. The CDR3 DNA sequence: TGTGCCAGCAGCTTATCAACCGGGACTAGCGGGCCCTCCTACGAGCAGTACTTC.

This clone appeared once. The chain carries TRBV19 and TRBJ2-3; 11 bases are a match to TRBD2. The CDR3 is made up of 16 amino acids. The J segment lost 5 bases and the V segment lost 5 bases, leaving 9 bases of the junction unmatched. Germline lookup yields CDR1 LNHDA and CDR2 SQIVND (reference sequence). The CDR3 DNA follows: TGTGCCAGTAGTTTCCTAGCGGGAGGAACTAAAGATACGCAGTATTTT. Translated: CASSFLAGGTKDTQYF. The full variable domain, completed using reference TRBV19 and TRBJ2-3, is DGGITQSPKYLFRKEGQNVTLSCEQNLNHDAMYWYRQDPGQGLRLIYYSQIVNDFQKGDIAEGYSVSREKKESFPLTVTSAQKNPTAFYLCASSFLAGGTKDTQYFGPGTRLTVL.

This clone has a handful of counts. The chain carries TRBV7-9 and TRBJ2-1; D assignment may be TRBD1 or TRBD2 (6 bases each). The CDR3 consists of 15 residues. Trimming removed 5 bases from V and 2 bases from J, with 13 bases in between. The germline gives CDR1 SEHNR, CDR2 FQNEAQ (reference sequence). The CDR3 sequence: CASSPPGGAYNEQFF. CDR3 bases: TGTGCCAGCAGCCCCCCCGGGGGCGCCTACAATGAGCAGTTCTTC. The full variable domain, its missing parts supplied by reference TRBV7-9 and TRBJ2-1, is DTGVSQNPRHKITKRGQNVTFRCDPISEHNRLYWYRQTLGQGPEFLTYFQNEAQLEKSRLLSDRFSAERPKGSFSTLEIQRTEQGDSAMYLCASSPPGGAYNEQFFGPGTRLTVL.

J is TRBJ1-6 and V is TRBV5-6; tentative D call: TRBD1 (5 bases). Germline V lookup: CDR1 SGHDT, CDR2 YYEEEE. The V end was cut by 3 bases, the J end by 10 bases, with 11 bases between. The CDR3 is made up of 13 amino acids. CDR3 residues: CASSSGLGSPLHF. The CDR3 DNA is TGTGCCAGCAGCTCGGGACTGGGGTCACCCCTCCACTTT.

V is TRBV7-9 and J is TRBJ2-4; D gene uncertain. Trimming removed 5 bases from V and 0 bases from J, with 11 bases in between. There are 15 residues in the CDR3. Germline V gives CDR1 SEHNR, CDR2 FQNEAQ (reference sequence). The CDR3 spells CASSPGELAKNIQYF. The CDR3 nucleotides are TGTGCCAGCAGCCCAGGCGAACTAGCCAAAAACATTCAGTACTTC.

The V and J genes are TRBV5-6 and TRBJ1-1; 9 bases agree with TRBD1. Trimming removed 6 bases from V and 8 bases from J; junction bases left unmatched: 8. This CDR3 comprises 13 residues. Per germline, CDR1 SGHDT and CDR2 YYEEEE. CDR3 residues: CASNGQGIGEAFF. CDR3 nucleotide sequence: TGTGCCAGCAACGGACAGGGGATCGGAGAAGCTTTCTTT.